This is a list of T cell receptor beta chains from one sample in a study of cytomegalovirus exposure and HLA in healthy donors. The table came from immunoSEQ multiplex PCR; TCRdb's copy has only in-frame clones and leaves some out. This table has some 130,000 clones, around 77% appearing once. The sample was PBMCs. These receptor sequences come from a man aged 25-45 years in good health. The CDR3 runs from the conserved cysteine through the conserved F or W. A D gene is named only where the DNA matches it firmly.

j_call,v_call,d_call,cdr3_aa,cdr3_nt
TRBJ2-1,TRBV7-8,TRBD2,CASSFLAGGGNEQFF,TGTGCCAGCAGCTTCCTAGCGGGAGGAGGCAATGAGCAGTTCTTC
TRBJ2-7,TRBV7-9,TRBD1,CASSLDRERAKSSYEQYF,TGTGCCAGCAGCTTGGACAGGGAGAGGGCTAAAAGCTCCTACGAGCAGTACTTC
TRBJ1-2,TRBV4-1,-,CASSQGQNGYTF,TGCGCCAGCAGCCAAGGACAGAACGGCTACACCTTC
TRBJ2-3,TRBV7-3,TRBD2,CASSSWTSGSTDTQYF,TGTGCCAGCAGCTCGTGGACTAGCGGGAGCACAGATACGCAGTATTTT
TRBJ2-7,TRBV28,TRBD2,CASSLKRLAGTYEQYF,TGTGCCAGCAGTTTAAAGCGCCTAGCGGGAACCTACGAGCAGTACTTC
TRBJ1-1,TRBV27,-,CASSSSGQTHGTEAFF,TGTGCCAGCAGTTCCTCGGGACAAACCCACGGCACTGAAGCTTTCTTT
TRBJ2-7,TRBV10-3,-,CAISEFHSTSGEQYF,TGTGCCATCAGTGAATTCCATTCTACAAGCGGCGAGCAGTACTTC
TRBJ2-3,TRBV4-3,-,CASSPRTESTWKADTQYF,TGCGCCAGCAGCCCCCGGACAGAAAGTACTTGGAAGGCAGATACGCAGTATTTT
TRBJ2-1,TRBV4-3,TRBD2,CASSQDKGLAANEQFF,TGCGCCAGCAGCCAAGACAAAGGACTAGCGGCCAATGAGCAGTTCTTC
TRBJ2-7,TRBV5-1,TRBD1,CASSLDGQAVQYF,TGCGCCAGCAGCTTGGATGGACAGGCGGTGCAGTACTTC
TRBJ1-5,TRBV4-1,-,CASSPSGSRGGQPQHF,TGCGCCAGCAGCCCGTCAGGTTCTAGGGGAGGACAGCCCCAGCATTTT
TRBJ2-5,TRBV5-8,-,CASSFFEAETQYF,TGTGCCAGCAGCTTTTTCGAGGCGGAGACCCAGTACTTC
TRBJ2-7,TRBV28,-,CASGSPYEQYF,TGTGCCTCCGGGTCCCCCTACGAGCAGTACTTC
TRBJ2-1,TRBV5-1,TRBD1,CASSDRGQAEKQFF,TGCGCCAGCAGCGACAGGGGACAGGCGGAGAAGCAGTTCTTC
TRBJ1-1,TRBV7-9,-,CASSPPLSGGEVNTEAFF,TGTGCCAGCAGCCCACCCCTGAGTGGGGGCGAGGTGAACACTGAAGCTTTCTTT
TRBJ1-5,TRBV29-1,TRBD1,CSVGGTGSSSNQPQHF,TGCAGCGTTGGAGGGACAGGGAGTAGTAGCAATCAGCCCCAGCATTTT
TRBJ2-1,TRBV9,-,CASSGGLFNEQFF,TGTGCCAGCAGCGGGGGCCTTTTCAATGAGCAGTTCTTC
TRBJ2-1,TRBV4-3,TRBD2,CASSPEAGRGDNEQFF,TGCGCCAGCAGCCCAGAAGCGGGGAGAGGGGACAATGAGCAGTTCTTC